This TCR beta chain was identified in a study of PD-1 blockade in classical Hodgkin lymphoma. Clones were read by immunoSEQ multiplex PCR, and TCRdb kept only the in-frame ones, dropping some. Among roughly 50,000 clones listed, approximately 86% were seen once. CDR3 length: 15 amino acids. The ends were cut back, 0 bases at V and 2 bases at J, with 10 bases in the middle. CDR1 and CDR2 (germline): SGHDN, FVKESK. Noted time point: cycle 4 day 1 (C4D1), after 6 weeks of nivolumab. All trial patients relapsed after autologous stem cell transplantation. This chain joins TRBV14 and TRBJ1-2, with D perhaps TRBD1 (5 bases). The TCR comes from a human donor with classical Hodgkin lymphoma. Source: peripheral blood mononuclear cells (PBMCs), taken before the fourth cycle of nivolumab. This CDR3 is CASSQESWGNYGYTF. CDR3 nucleotides: TGTGCCAGCAGCCAAGAAAGTTGGGGCAACTATGGCTACACCTTC.